This record looks at one T cell receptor (beta chain) sequence and its context. This specimen belongs to a study of blood T cell repertoires in COVID-19. At the level of the study: The United States, Italy and Spain provided the acute and convalescent COVID-19 samples. T cells, B-cell-depleted T cells, or PBMCs provided the cDNA or gDNA that served as material.

The CDR3 spans 13 residues. Germline V gives CDR1 SGHDT, CDR2 YYEEEE. V lost 3 bases to trimming and J lost 2 bases; unmatched junction nucleotides: 1. Original processing notes: Reference gene primer amplification yielded estimated nucleated cell counts. Only in-frame clones appear in the TCRdb table, and some are missing; sequencing was by immunoSEQ multiplex PCR. V, J and clone size derive from that table, while D and trimming were established from the DNA sequence. The sample consists of about 110,000 clones, about 79% of them appearing once. The chain recombines TRBV5-6 with TRBJ1-2; 7 bases map to TRBD1. Sequenced input: peripheral blood. The clonotype comes from an elderly woman with active or convalescent COVID-19. In nucleotides, the CDR3 is TGTGCCAGCAGCTCGGGACAGAACTATGGCTACACCTTC. It is translated as CASSSGQNYGYTF. Using reference TRBV5-6 and TRBJ1-2 for the parts outside the CDR3, the full variable domain is DAGVTQSPTHLIKTRGQQVTLRCSPKSGHDTVSWYQQALGQGPQFIFQYYEEEERQRGNFPDRFSGHQFPNYSSELNVNALLLGDSALYLCASSSGQNYGYTFGSGTRLTVV.